The 32 T cell receptor beta chains below were found in one sample sequenced in a study of metastatic and nonmetastatic thyroid tumors. TCRdb reanalyzed the PCR reads with MiXCR. Of 25,000 to 35,000 clones listed, about a sixth are singletons. Prior to thyroid surgery, none of the patients had received any treatment. The sequenced material came from blood. The receptor set was obtained from a female donor with papillary thyroid cancer or a benign thyroid nodule (not recorded which). Some clones in this sample may be carry-over from other donors' samples.

This clone was seen ten or more times. The chain links TRBV7-9 to TRBJ2-2; D possibly corresponds to TRBD1 (5 bases). V was shortened by 6 bases and J by 7 bases, with 21 bases between the two germline ends. The CDR3 extends over 16 amino acids. Per germline, CDR1 SEHNR and CDR2 FQNEAQ (reference sequence). The CDR3 nucleotides read TGTGCCAGCAGAAAACGCCCCAGGGCCGGCGGCGGGGAGCTGTTTTTT. Its translation: CASRKRPRAGGGELFF.

In regard to this clone: A read error may explain this, as a much larger clone is one base away. Here the CDR3 reads CASSSGDSYGYTF. The CDR3 DNA reads TGTGCCAGCAGTTCCGGGGACAGCTATGGCTACACCTTC. The chain joins TRBV6-5 to TRBJ1-2; 7 bases are a match to TRBD1. The CDR3 is 13 residues long. V lost 4 bases and J lost 4; bases outside the gene matches: 3. Per germline, CDR1 MNHEY and CDR2 SVGAGI.

Of note for this clone: A read error may produce the germline difference seen at one junction end. The chain has TRBV3-1 and TRBJ1-1; D remains unclear. The V gene's germline CDR1 is LGHDT and CDR2 YNNKEL (reference sequence). This CDR3 contains 13 residues. This CDR3 is CASSQEVNTEVFF. DNA of the CDR3: TGTGCCAGCAGCCAAGAGGTGAACACTGAAGTTTTCTTT.

The chain recombines TRBV5-1 with TRBJ2-7; D is perhaps TRBD1 (6 bases). This CDR3 is built from 12 residues. Germline loops: CDR1 SGHRS, CDR2 YFSETQ. V was pared by 4 bases and J by 6 bases, with 11 bases between. The CDR3 is CASSRQGSEQYF. CDR3 bases: TGCGCCAGCAGCCGTCAGGGGTCCGAGCAGTACTTC.

This clone was picked up many times. CDR3 nucleotides: TGTGCCAGCAGCTCGACACTCCTTGCAACTAATGAAAAACTGTTTTTT. Protein product: CASSSTLLATNEKLFF. The gene calls are TRBV5-6 and TRBJ1-4; D is uncertain. Germline CDR1 reads SGHDT; CDR2 reads YYEEEE. The CDR3 totals 16 residues. The V gene lost 3 bases and the J gene lost 0 bases, with 12 bases spanning the gap.

This clone was detected many times. The rearrangement joins TRBV18 to TRBJ1-3; D unresolved. The germline gives CDR1 KGHSH, CDR2 LQKENI. V lost 2 bases, J lost 4 bases, and 12 bases lay in between. The CDR3 extends over 15 amino acids. The CDR3 protein is CASSPTARRGNTIYF. CDR3 sequence (DNA): TGTGCCAGCTCACCAACAGCCAGGCGGGGAAACACCATATATTTT.

J is TRBJ2-5 and V is TRBV20-1, with TRBD2 matching over 10 bases. Germline V gene data show CDR1 as DFQATT and CDR2 as SNEGSKA (reference sequence). V trimming: 5 bases; J trimming: 2 bases; junction bases outside the gene matches: 8. CDR3 length equals 15 residues. CDR3 amino acids: CSAEVAGGRQETQYF. CDR3 nucleotide sequence: TGCAGTGCTGAGGTAGCGGGGGGTCGACAAGAGACCCAGTACTTC.

This clone was counted ten times or more. The chain carries TRBV6-5 and TRBJ2-5, with TRBD1 identical over 7 bases. Germline lookup yields CDR1 MNHEY and CDR2 SVGAGI. The J segment lost 5 bases and the V segment lost 2 bases, leaving 5 bases of the junction unmatched. The CDR3 runs to 14 residues. As DNA, the CDR3 is TGTGCCAGCAGTTACGACAGGGTGGGTGAGACCCAGTACTTC. Its translation: CASSYDRVGETQYF.

This clone was picked up many times. The V call is TRBV10-3, the J call TRBJ2-3; 8 nucleotides agree with TRBD2. The CDR3 is 16 amino acids. CDR1 ENHRY and CDR2 SYGVKD come from the germline V gene. V shed 0 bases, J shed 6 bases, and the junction held 8 bases outside the gene matches. CDR3 sequence: CAISESERGTGDTQYF. CDR3 bases: TGTGCCATCAGTGAGTCCGAGCGGGGGACCGGGGATACGCAGTATTTT.

Relative to its sample, this clone is medium-sized. The chain uses TRBV27 and TRBJ2-1; TRBD1 matches 8 bases. Germline V CDR1 and CDR2: MNHEY, SMNVEV (reference sequence). This CDR3 region has 15 residues. The J segment lost 9 bases and the V segment lost 5 bases, leaving 12 bases of the junction unmatched. CDR3 bases: TGTGCCAGCAGTCCCCTCGGGACAGGAAGTTTTGAGCAGTTCTTC. Translated: CASSPLGTGSFEQFF.

There are many counts of this clone. Here the CDR3 DNA reads TGTGCCAGCAGCCCCCAGGGGGGGGTAAAATACAATGAGCAGTTCTTC. Translating it yields CASSPQGGVKYNEQFF. This rearrangement joins TRBV9 to TRBJ2-1; TRBD1 or TRBD2 may be the D gene (7 bases each). V lost 4 bases and J 4 bases, leaving 18 bases between the germline ends. In germline, CDR1 is SGDLS, CDR2 YYNGEE. CDR3 length: 16 amino acids.

The sample holds a few counts of this clone. At one end the junction does not follow the germline gene, possibly because of a read error. The chain carries TRBV19 and TRBJ2-3; the D is unclear. This CDR3 spans 14 amino acids. CDR1 is LNHDA, CDR2 SQIVND, per germline (reference sequence). This chain's CDR3 is CASSPYSRTDAQYF. In DNA, the CDR3 is TGTGCCAGTAGTCCTTACTCTCGAACAGATGCGCAGTATTTT.

This clone was seen at least ten times. The V gene is TRBV7-9, the J gene TRBJ2-5; D not certain. Germline CDR1 and CDR2: SEHNR and FQNEAQ (reference sequence). The CDR3 is made up of 11 amino acids. Trimming removed 0 bases at V and 8 bases at J, with 4 bases between. CDR3 protein: CASSLANTQYF. The DNA for the CDR3 is TGTGCCAGCAGCTTAGCGAATACCCAGTACTTC.

Many counts were recorded for this clone. This chain connects TRBV4-1 to TRBJ2-7; 9 nucleotides line up with TRBD1. Trimming took 4 bases from V and 5 from J; bases not matched to a gene: 9. Germline CDR1 reads MGHRA; CDR2 reads YSYEKL. This CDR3 has 15 amino acids. The CDR3: CASSRSGQGTDEQYF. The CDR3 bases are TGCGCCAGCAGCCGGTCCGGACAGGGGACCGACGAGCAGTACTTC.

Concerning this clone itself: Since a much larger clone is just one base distant, this may be a read error. This sample includes further DNA sequences coding for the same CDR3. The chain uses TRBV20-1 and TRBJ1-2; 9 bases align to TRBD1. The V gene end was trimmed by 6 bases and the J gene end by 7 bases; junction bases not matched to a gene: 9. This CDR3 has 13 residues. CDR1 is DFQATT and CDR2 is SNEGSKA in the germline V gene (reference sequence). This CDR3 reads CSARTTGGSGYTF. The CDR3 DNA reads as TGCAGTGCCAGAACGACAGGGGGAAGTGGCTACACCTTC.

Ten or more counts support this clone. The chain is built from TRBV5-5 and TRBJ2-3, with D hard to call. Per the germline V gene, CDR1 is SGHKS and CDR2 is YYEKEE (reference sequence). The CDR3 contains 15 residues. V was clipped by 0 bases and J by 2 bases, with 10 bases between them. CDR3 nucleotides: TGTGCCAGCAGCTTGGCCGGGCAGAACACAGATACGCAGTATTTT. This codes for CASSLAGQNTDTQYF.

V and J are TRBV7-2 and TRBJ2-5; D possibly matches TRBD1 or TRBD2 (6 bases each). Trimming pared 5 bases from V and 5 bases from J, leaving 21 bases between. CDR3 length: 16 residues. Germline assignment: CDR1 SGHTA and CDR2 FQGNSA. Here the CDR3 reads CASSEQGGGGGETQYF. The CDR3 region has the DNA TGTGCCAGCAGCGAACAGGGCGGAGGAGGGGGTGAGACCCAGTACTTC.

The chain has TRBV6-1 and TRBJ2-1, with 12 bases identical to TRBD2. Germline CDR1 reads MNHNS; CDR2 reads SASEGT. There are 15 residues in the CDR3. The ends lost 5 bases at V and 6 bases at J; junction bases unmatched: 5. CDR3 coding DNA: TGTGCCAGCAGTTATCTAGCGGGAGGGGGCAATGAGCAGTTCTTC. Amino acid sequence: CASSYLAGGGNEQFF.

At least ten counts were recorded for this clone. A much larger clone differs by one base, so this may be a read error. The same CDR3 is also encoded by other DNA sequences in this sample. The chain links TRBV28 to TRBJ1-1, with 10 bases identical to TRBD1. CDR3 length: 16 residues. Germline V gene sequence: CDR1 MDHEN, CDR2 SYDVKM. Trimming cost V 6 bases and J 1 base; bases outside gene matches: 8. The CDR3 reads CASSSGGQGTNTEAFF. The CDR3 DNA reads as TGTGCCAGCAGCTCCGGGGGACAGGGGACGAACACTGAAGCTTTCTTT. Full variable domain (outside the CDR3, taken from reference TRBV28 and TRBJ1-1): DVKVTQSSRYLVKRTGEKVFLECVQDMDHENMFWYRQDPGLGLRLIYFSYDVKMKEKGDIPEGYSVSREKKERFSLILESASTNQTSMYLCASSSGGQGTNTEAFFGQGTRLTVV.

This clone was seen at least ten times. This sequence joins TRBV2 and TRBJ2-3; perhaps TRBD2 as D (5 bases). Germline assignment: CDR1 SNHLY and CDR2 FYNNEI. The CDR3 extends over 18 amino acids. Trimming stripped 0 bases from V and 1 base from J, with 17 bases between. The CDR3 region is CASSEATTSEEGTDTQYF. The CDR3 DNA reads as TGTGCCAGCAGTGAAGCCACTACTAGTGAGGAGGGCACAGATACGCAGTATTTT.

There are many counts of this clone. The gene calls are TRBV5-1 and TRBJ2-2; maybe TRBD2 (5 bases). Trimming removed 0 bases at V and 7 bases at J, with 10 bases between. This CDR3 contains 14 residues. CDR1 is SGHRS, CDR2 YFSETQ, per germline. The CDR3: CASSLERRGGELFF. The CDR3 DNA is TGCGCCAGCAGCTTGGAGCGGCGCGGCGGGGAGCTGTTTTTT.

This clone appeared many times. V usage is TRBV7-9 and J usage is TRBJ2-1, with TRBD2 as a possible D gene (6 bases). V was cut by 4 bases and J by 7 bases, with 8 bases left in between. The CDR3 extends over 12 amino acids. Germline CDR1 is SEHNR and CDR2 is FQNEAQ (reference sequence). DNA for the CDR3: TGTGCCAGCAGCTGGGGGACTAATGAGCAGTTCTTC. Protein: CASSWGTNEQFF.

The rearrangement uses TRBV6-1 and TRBJ2-1; TRBD2 agrees at 13 bases. In germline, CDR1 is MNHNS, CDR2 SASEGT. The junction had 4 bases not matched to a gene; V was cut back by 6 bases and J by 5 bases. CDR3 length: 15 residues. CDR3 sequence reads: CASRKGLAGNNEQFF. DNA for the CDR3: TGTGCCAGCAGGAAGGGACTAGCGGGAAACAATGAGCAGTTCTTC.

This clone occurred many times. The CDR3, as DNA: TGTGCCAGCAGTCGGGAGTTTGGTGTCAATGAGCAGTTCTTC. The encoded protein is CASSREFGVNEQFF. The chain recombines TRBV12-3 or TRBV12-4 with TRBJ2-1, with D perhaps matching TRBD2 (6 bases). This CDR3 has 14 residues. Deletions cut 5 bases from V and 6 bases from J, with 14 bases between.

This clone is labeled as medium-sized (0.01 to 0.1%). The chain carries TRBV6-1 and TRBJ1-3, with unresolved D. The CDR3 runs 15 residues. V gave up 5 bases and J gave up 4 bases, with 15 bases separating them. Per germline, CDR1 MNHNS and CDR2 SASEGT. The CDR3 protein is CASSPSEAMGNTIYF. CDR3 bases: TGTGCCAGCAGTCCTTCCGAAGCAATGGGAAACACCATATATTTT.

This sequence joins TRBV27 and TRBJ1-2; maybe TRBD1 (6 bases). This CDR3 has 14 amino acids. Trimming cost V 5 bases and J 3 bases, with 13 bases left between them. Germline lookup yields CDR1 MNHEY and CDR2 SMNVEV (reference sequence). CDR3 in DNA: TGTGCCAGCAGTAGGGCAAGGGGGGACTATGGCTACACCTTC. Translated, it gives CASSRARGDYGYTF.

This clone has only a few counts. This rearrangement joins TRBV6-5 to TRBJ2-1, with 8 positions matching TRBD2. Germline V gives CDR1 MNHEY, CDR2 SVGAGI. This CDR3 contains 15 residues. Unmatched junction bases numbered 12, after V lost 5 bases and J lost 9 bases. The CDR3 loop reads CASSNPRTSGVEQFF. The CDR3 DNA reads TGTGCCAGCAGTAACCCACGTACTAGCGGAGTTGAGCAGTTCTTC.

This clone has a count of ten or more. The chain carries TRBV5-1 and TRBJ2-1; TRBD2 agrees at 10 bases. Germline V CDR1 and CDR2: SGHRS, YFSETQ. This CDR3 has 15 residues. V was clipped by 0 bases and J by 4 bases; unmatched bases: 1. CDR3 nucleotide sequence: TGCGCCAGCAGCTTGGTTAGCGGGGGGTACAATGAGCAGTTCTTC. Protein product: CASSLVSGGYNEQFF.

This clone was seen many times. J is TRBJ1-2 and V is TRBV7-9; D remains ambiguous. There are 13 residues in the CDR3. Germline CDR1 SEHNR, CDR2 FQNEAQ (reference sequence). The V end lost 1 base, the J end lost 7 bases, and 10 bases lay between the germline ends. The CDR3 is CASSLGWEAGYTF. CDR3 nucleotide sequence: TGTGCCAGCAGCTTAGGATGGGAGGCTGGCTACACCTTC.

The chain combines TRBV7-3 with TRBJ1-6; possible D gene TRBD1, 5 bases. Trimming took 5 bases from V and 9 from J, leaving 14 bases between them. Germline CDR1 SGHTA, CDR2 FQGTGA. This CDR3 spans 14 amino acids. DNA of the CDR3: TGTGCCAGCAGCCTCAGGGAAAAGGGTTCACCCCTCCACTTT. It translates to CASSLREKGSPLHF.

The table lists this clone with many counts. The chain is built from TRBV11-2 and TRBJ2-5, with 9 bases that match TRBD2. V gave up 0 bases and J gave up 3 bases; unmatched junction bases: 14. Per the germline V gene, CDR1 is SGHAT and CDR2 is FQNNGV. The CDR3 covers 19 residues. The CDR3 DNA sequence: TGTGCCAGCAGCTTAGATGGGGGGCGGGTAGCGGGAGTAAAAGAGACCCAGTACTTC. Its protein product is CASSLDGGRVAGVKETQYF.

The rearrangement uses TRBV20-1 and TRBJ1-2; 9 bases fit TRBD1. Germline loops: CDR1 DFQATT, CDR2 SNEGSKA (reference sequence). The CDR3 has 15 amino acids. V was clipped by 0 bases and J by 8 bases; unmatched bases: 10. CDR3 loop: CSARDPLGTGWGYTF. CDR3 in DNA: TGCAGTGCTAGAGATCCCCTGGGGACAGGGTGGGGCTACACCTTC.